In this sample, the clone carrying this T cell receptor beta chain turned up a few times. No antigen is known for it. Generated by immunoSEQ multiplex PCR, the TCRdb table keeps only in-frame clones and is missing some. The table records some 7,500 clones, roughly a quarter of them present only once. Specified treatment: randomized to nivolumab then ipilimumab (arm A) or the reverse (arm B). This specimen comes from a study of sequential checkpoint blockade in melanoma. Turning to the study itself: After both sequences, patients received maintenance nivolumab. DNA from 85 to 95 pretreatment tumor samples underwent TCRβ immunosequencing. Study observations and caveats: T-cell fraction and clonality followed PD-L1 and CD8+ counts, not mutational load. In arm A, pretreatment tumor clonality was associated with response.

CDR1 and CDR2 from the germline V gene are MNHGY and SAAAGT. This CDR3 comprises 13 residues. Trimming took off 2 bases at V and 2 bases at J, with 7 bases between the two ends. The sample was tumor tissue (inferred from file names), taken from a patient given nivolumab and ipilimumab in sequence. This sequence joins TRBV6-8 and TRBJ2-7, with D possibly being TRBD2 (5 bases). The receptor was derived from a human donor with melanoma. The DNA for the CDR3 is TGTGCCAGCAGTTACCGGCGGGCCTACGAGCAGTACTTC. Its translation: CASSYRRAYEQYF.